Below are 18 T cell receptor beta chains sequenced from a single sample in a study of cytomegalovirus exposure and HLA in healthy donors. PCR used 60 Vbeta primers and 13 Jbeta primers. Sequenced by immunoSEQ multiplex PCR; TCRdb stores in-frame clones only, minus some. The sample has some 130,000 clones, 80% seen once. The sample comprised PBMCs. Every receptor here comes from a woman aged 40 to 55 in good health and CMV-seronegative.

In this sample, this clone turned up once. The chain has TRBV20-1 and TRBJ2-3; D might be TRBD2 (5 bases). The CDR3 length is 11 residues. Trimming took off 8 bases at V and 2 bases at J, with 8 bases between the two ends. The germline V gene encodes CDR1 DFQATT and CDR2 SNEGSKA (reference sequence). The CDR3 DNA sequence: TGCAGTATACTAGTCACAGATACGCAGTATTTT. Translating gives CSILVTDTQYF.

This clone was detected only a few times. The chain carries TRBV9 and TRBJ2-1; 10 bases map to TRBD1. The ends lost 0 bases at V and 6 bases at J; junction bases unmatched: 3. The length of the CDR3 is 15 residues. The germline V gene encodes CDR1 SGDLS and CDR2 YYNGEE. CDR3 amino acids: CASSVAGTGANEQFF. In DNA, the CDR3 is TGTGCCAGCAGCGTAGCTGGGACAGGGGCCAATGAGCAGTTCTTC.

The chain links TRBV18 to TRBJ1-5, with 7 positions matching TRBD1. The CDR3 loop spans 14 amino acids. Looked up from germline, CDR1 is KGHSH and CDR2 is LQKENI. With V trimmed by 6 bases and J by 8 bases, 10 bases remained unmatched. CDR3 nucleotides: TGTGCCAGCTCGCGCCGACAGGGAGAGGAGCCCCAGCATTTT. This encodes CASSRRQGEEPQHF.

This rearrangement joins TRBV19 to TRBJ1-4; no firm D call. V lost 7 bases to trimming and J lost 4 bases, with 13 bases between them. Germline V gene data show CDR1 as LNHDA and CDR2 as SQIVND (reference sequence). The CDR3 is 14 residues long. CDR3 protein: CASKVGRFNEKLFF. Written as DNA, the CDR3 is TGTGCCAGTAAGGTGGGCCGATTTAATGAAAAACTGTTTTTT.

The sample holds one count of this clone. CDR3 coding DNA: TGTGCCAGCAGCTTACCAGCGGGGGGGGTCGCAGATACGCAGTATTTT. Its protein is CASSLPAGGVADTQYF. The V gene is TRBV7-2, the J gene TRBJ2-3, with 10 bases fitting TRBD2. The CDR3 consists of 16 residues. V lost 2 bases to trimming and J lost 4 bases; unmatched junction nucleotides: 6. CDR1 is SGHTA and CDR2 is FQGNSA in the germline V gene.

J is TRBJ2-7 and V is TRBV4-2; 7 bases are a match to TRBD2. This CDR3 comprises 14 residues. Germline V CDR1 and CDR2: LGHNA, YNFKEQ. Trimming removed 1 base from V and 2 bases from J; junction bases left unmatched: 2. The CDR3 DNA follows: TGTGCCAGCAGCCAAGCGAGCGGGACCTACGAGCAGTACTTC. This codes for CASSQASGTYEQYF.

The V gene is TRBV28, the J gene TRBJ1-2, with TRBD1 as a possible D gene (5 bases). The CDR3 runs 15 residues. Trimming stripped 7 bases from V and 3 bases from J, with 18 bases between. Per germline, CDR1 MDHEN and CDR2 SYDVKM. Written as DNA, the CDR3 is TGTGCCAGCACCGAAAGGGGTTCGGCTCACTATGGCTACACCTTC. Translation gives CASTERGSAHYGYTF.

This clone has just one count. V is TRBV2 and J is TRBJ2-5, with 8 bases lining up with TRBD1. The V and J ends lost 3 bases and 3 bases, in that order; junction bases with no gene match: 6. CDR1 and CDR2 (germline): SNHLY, FYNNEI. The CDR3 spans 15 residues. The CDR3 DNA is TGTGCCAGCAGTGACAGGGGGCTAGCTGAAGAGACCCAGTACTTC. Translation: CASSDRGLAEETQYF.

V is TRBV28 and J is TRBJ1-5, with TRBD1 matching over 9 bases. Germline CDR1 is MDHEN and CDR2 is SYDVKM. This CDR3 contains 18 residues. V lost 3 bases and J lost 6; bases outside the gene matches: 15. Written as DNA, the CDR3 is TGTGCCAGCAGTTTTCCCTACTCGGACAGGGGAAGGGGTCAGCCCCAGCATTTT. Protein sequence: CASSFPYSDRGRGQPQHF.

The V and J genes are TRBV5-4 and TRBJ2-7; D not resolved. From germline, CDR1 is SGHNT and CDR2 YYREEE (reference sequence). The CDR3 spans 11 residues. V was shortened by 5 bases and J by 0 bases, with 3 bases between the two germline ends. The CDR3 region has the DNA TGTGCCAGCAGTAACTCCTACGAGCAGTACTTC. Translation: CASSNSYEQYF.

CDR3 protein: CASSPSSPGQGAGANVLTF. DNA of the CDR3: TGTGCCAGCAGCCCGTCCAGCCCGGGACAGGGGGCTGGGGCCAACGTCCTGACTTTC. J is TRBJ2-6 and V is TRBV9; the match to TRBD1 covers 11 bases. This CDR3 has 19 residues. The trim removed 4 bases at V and 2 bases at J, leaving 11 bases unmatched. In germline, CDR1 is SGDLS, CDR2 YYNGEE.

This clone was counted a few times. The V call is TRBV7-6, the J call TRBJ2-7; 12 bases map to TRBD2. From germline, CDR1 is SGHVS and CDR2 FNYEAQ. The V gene end was trimmed by 2 bases and the J gene end by 4 bases; junction bases not matched to a gene: 6. There are 16 residues in the CDR3. The CDR3, as DNA: TGTGCCAGCAGCTTACTAGCGGGAGGGCCTAAATACGAGCAGTACTTC. This encodes CASSLLAGGPKYEQYF.

The chain joins TRBV4-1 to TRBJ2-7; weak D call: TRBD1 (6 bases). Germline CDR1 is MGHRA and CDR2 is YSYEKL. CDR3 length equals 15 residues. Deletions cut 6 bases from V and 2 bases from J, with 17 bases between. CDR3: CASRYYPTGPYEQYF. Written as DNA, the CDR3 is TGCGCCAGCAGGTACTACCCGACAGGCCCCTACGAGCAGTACTTC.

This clone was picked up a small number of times. This chain links TRBV29-1 with TRBJ2-1; 10 nucleotides agree with TRBD2. Germline V gene sequence: CDR1 SQVTM, CDR2 ANQGSEA. Losses at the gene ends were 7 bases for V and 8 bases for J; bases not matched to a gene: 8. The CDR3 is 13 residues long. CDR3 amino acids: CSGTSGATDEQFF. The CDR3 coding sequence is TGCAGCGGAACTAGCGGGGCGACGGATGAGCAGTTCTTC.

This chain connects TRBV4-3 to TRBJ1-1, with D unclear. The germline V gene has CDR1 LGHNA and CDR2 YSLEER. V lost 0 bases, J lost 11 bases, and 10 bases lay in between. CDR3 length: 12 amino acids. Written as DNA, the CDR3 is TGCGCCAGCAGCCAAGAACTTTCTCGGGCTTTCTTT. It is translated as CASSQELSRAFF.

The chain has TRBV7-8 and TRBJ2-1; 11 bases line up with TRBD2. The ends lost 5 bases at V and 6 bases at J; junction bases unmatched: 3. Germline V lookup: CDR1 SGHVS, CDR2 FQNEAQ. The CDR3 runs to 14 residues. The CDR3 DNA sequence: TGTGCCAGCAGCCTGACTAGCGGGGCCAATGAGCAGTTCTTC. Protein sequence: CASSLTSGANEQFF.

The chain recombines TRBV25-1 with TRBJ1-2, with D possibly TRBD1 on 6 matching bases. The germline V gene has CDR1 MGHDK and CDR2 SYGVNS. V was clipped by 4 bases and J by 0 bases, with 6 bases between them. This CDR3 is 13 amino acids long. The CDR3 loop reads CASSGTANYGYTF. CDR3 coding DNA: TGTGCCAGCAGTGGGACAGCTAACTATGGCTACACCTTC.

This chain's CDR3 is CASSSVGTGESTEAFF. CDR3 DNA sequence: TGTGCCAGCAGTTCCGTGGGGACAGGGGAGAGCACTGAAGCTTTCTTT. The J gene is TRBJ1-1, the V gene TRBV6-6; TRBD1 matches at 10 bases. Germline assignment: CDR1 MNHNY and CDR2 SVGAGI (reference sequence). This CDR3 is 16 amino acids long. The ends lost 4 bases at V and 4 bases at J; junction bases unmatched: 9.